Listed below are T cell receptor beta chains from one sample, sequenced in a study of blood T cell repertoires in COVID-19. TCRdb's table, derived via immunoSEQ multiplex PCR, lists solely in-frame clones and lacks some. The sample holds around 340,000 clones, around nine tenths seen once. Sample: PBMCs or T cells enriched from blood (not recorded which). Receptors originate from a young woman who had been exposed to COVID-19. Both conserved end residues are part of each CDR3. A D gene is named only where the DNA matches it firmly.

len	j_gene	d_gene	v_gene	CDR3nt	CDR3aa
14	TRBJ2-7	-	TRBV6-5	TGTGCCAGCACCCTTAGGACAGCCTCCTACGAGCAGTACTTC	CASTLRTASYEQYF
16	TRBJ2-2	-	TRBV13	TGTGCCATCAGGGGGGCGGGAGGAGAGGCCACCGGGGAGCTGTTTTTT	CAIRGAGGEATGELFF
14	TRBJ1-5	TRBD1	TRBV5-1	TGCGCCAGCAGCTTAGGACAGGGCGGCCAGCCCCAGCATTTT	CASSLGQGGQPQHF
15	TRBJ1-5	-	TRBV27	TGTGCCAGCAGTTTACGGCAGGGCCTCAATCAGCCCCAGCATTTT	CASSLRQGLNQPQHF
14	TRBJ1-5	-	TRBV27	TGTGCCAGCAGTTTAGGAGGGGAAAGTCAGCCCCAGCATTTT	CASSLGGESQPQHF
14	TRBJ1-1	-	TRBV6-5	TGTGCCAGCAGAGCCAAGCCCTGGAACACTGAAGCTTTCTTT	CASRAKPWNTEAFF
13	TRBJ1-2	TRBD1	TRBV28	TGTGCCACCCCAACCCCGACAGGGTACGGCTACACCTTC	CATPTPTGYGYTF
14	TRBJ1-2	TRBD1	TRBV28	TGTGCCAGCAGTTCGGGACAGGGAGGGTCAGGCTACACCTTC	CASSSGQGGSGYTF
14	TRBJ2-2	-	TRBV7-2	TGTGCCAGCAGCCCTGACAGAAACACCGGGGAGCTGTTTTTT	CASSPDRNTGELFF
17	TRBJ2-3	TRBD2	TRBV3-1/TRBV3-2	TGTGCCAGCAGCCCCAAGGGCTTAGGACTAGCAGCAGATACGCAGTATTTT	CASSPKGLGLAADTQYF
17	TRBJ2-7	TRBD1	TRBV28	TGTGCCAGCAGTTTCGTAGTAGGGACAGGGGGCGGGTACGAGCAGTACTTC	CASSFVVGTGGGYEQYF
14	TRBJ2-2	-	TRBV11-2	TGTGCCAGCAGCTTACAGGGTCCGACCGGGGAGCTGTTTTTT	CASSLQGPTGELFF
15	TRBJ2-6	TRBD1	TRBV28	TGTGCCAGCGGGACAGTGGGGTCTGGGGCCAACGTCCTGACTTTC	CASGTVGSGANVLTF
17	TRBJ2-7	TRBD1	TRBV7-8	TGTGCCAGCAGCTTAATTGCGGGACAGGGGGGGTTGGACGAGCAGTACTTC	CASSLIAGQGGLDEQYF
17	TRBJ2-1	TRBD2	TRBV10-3	TGTGCCATCAGTCGGAAGGGACTAGCGGGAGGTTCCAATGAGCAGTTCTTC	CAISRKGLAGGSNEQFF
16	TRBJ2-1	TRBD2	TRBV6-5	TGTGCCAGCAGTTACCGGACTAGCGTCGGGTGGGATGAGCAGTTCTTC	CASSYRTSVGWDEQFF
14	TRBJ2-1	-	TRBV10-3	TGTGCCATCGGCCGGGACAACTTATACAATGAGCAGTTCTTC	CAIGRDNLYNEQFF
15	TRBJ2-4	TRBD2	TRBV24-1	TGTGCCACCAGTGATCCGACTAGCGGTGGAAACATTCAGTACTTC	CATSDPTSGGNIQYF
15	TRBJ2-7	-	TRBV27	TGTGCCAGCAGTCGTAAACAGTCTATCTCCTACGAGCAGTACTTC	CASSRKQSISYEQYF
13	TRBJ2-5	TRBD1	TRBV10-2	TGCGCCAGTCGACAGGGGCAGGCGGCGACCCAGTACTTC	CASRQGQAATQYF
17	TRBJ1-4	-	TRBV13	TGTGCCAGCAGCGAGTCGGCAGGGGCCAATGGGAATGAAAAACTGTTTTTT	CASSESAGANGNEKLFF
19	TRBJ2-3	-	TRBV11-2	TGTGCCAGCAGCCCCCGGACTACTAGTGCCCGAAGCGGCACAGATACGCAGTATTTT	CASSPRTTSARSGTDTQYF
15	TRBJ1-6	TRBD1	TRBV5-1	TGCGCCAGCAGCTTGGGTCAGGGGGGTAATTCACCCCTCCACTTT	CASSLGQGGNSPLHF
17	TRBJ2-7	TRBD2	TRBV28	TGTGCCAGCAGCCGGGGGACTAGCGGGAGATTGGGCTACGAGCAGTACTTC	CASSRGTSGRLGYEQYF
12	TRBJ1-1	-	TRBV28	TGTGCCAGCAGTGTAATTAACACTGAAGCTTTCTTT	CASSVINTEAFF
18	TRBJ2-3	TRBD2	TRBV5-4	TGTGCCAGCAGCTTGAGGAAGACTAGCGGTCCAAGCACAGATACGCAGTATTTT	CASSLRKTSGPSTDTQYF